Sequencing of this TCR beta chain was carried out in a study of shared clonotypes between healthy human individuals. Adults of Caucasian background living in Nashville, Tennessee made up all donors. Negatively enriched CD4+ T cells were divided by CD45RA into naive and memory. Notes on this clone: Its antigen is currently unknown.

Study-wide points: Generally, naive subsets came out with larger estimated richness than memory subsets. Roughly 5% of naive CD4 clonotypes were common to several donors.

Germline CDR1 reads MNHNY; CDR2 reads SVGAGI (reference sequence). Trimming left V 10 bases short and J 2 bases short, with 15 bases between. The CDR3 contains 15 residues. The table came from immunoSEQ multiplex PCR; TCRdb's copy has only in-frame clones and leaves some out. The repertoire consists of 2,500,000 or so clones, with just under 95% occurring once and the leading ten covering approximately 0.41%. The specimen sequenced was naive CD4+ T cells from PBMCs. Subset of the sample: CD45RA+ positively selected. The chain combines TRBV6-6 with TRBJ2-6, with D tentatively TRBD1 (5 bases). This clonotype was obtained from a man aged 18 to 29 in good health. Some clones in this sample may be carry-over from other donors' samples. The CDR3 sequence is CATTDSLPGANVLTF. DNA for the CDR3: TGTGCCACCACTGACAGCTTACCTGGGGCCAACGTCCTGACTTTC.